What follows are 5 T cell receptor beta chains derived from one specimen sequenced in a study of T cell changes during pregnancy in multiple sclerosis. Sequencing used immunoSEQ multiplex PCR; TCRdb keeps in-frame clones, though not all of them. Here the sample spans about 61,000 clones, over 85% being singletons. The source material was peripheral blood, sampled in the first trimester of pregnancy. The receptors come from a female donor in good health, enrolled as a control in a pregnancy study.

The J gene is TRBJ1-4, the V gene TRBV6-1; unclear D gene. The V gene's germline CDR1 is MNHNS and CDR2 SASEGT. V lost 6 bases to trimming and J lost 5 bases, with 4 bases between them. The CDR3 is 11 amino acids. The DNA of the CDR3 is TGTGCCAGCAGCCTAAATGAAAAACTGTTTTTT. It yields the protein CASSLNEKLFF.

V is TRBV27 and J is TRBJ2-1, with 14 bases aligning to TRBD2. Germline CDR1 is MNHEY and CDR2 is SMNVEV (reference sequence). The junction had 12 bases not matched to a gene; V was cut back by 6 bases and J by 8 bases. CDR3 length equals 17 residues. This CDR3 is CASSLLGTSGGDDEQFF. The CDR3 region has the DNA TGTGCCAGCAGCCTATTAGGGACTAGCGGGGGTGATGATGAGCAGTTCTTC.

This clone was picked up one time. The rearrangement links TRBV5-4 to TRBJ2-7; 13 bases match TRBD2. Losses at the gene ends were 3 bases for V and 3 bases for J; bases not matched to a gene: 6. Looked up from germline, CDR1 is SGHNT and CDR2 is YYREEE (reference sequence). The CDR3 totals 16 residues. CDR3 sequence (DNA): TGTGCCAGCAGCTCCGGGACTAGCGGGAACTTCTACGAGCAGTACTTC. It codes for CASSSGTSGNFYEQYF.

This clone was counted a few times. CDR3 loop: CASRKNRERNYGYTF. The DNA of the CDR3 is TGTGCCAGCAGGAAGAACAGGGAGCGGAACTATGGCTACACCTTC. The rearrangement uses TRBV2 and TRBJ1-2; tentatively, D is TRBD1 (6 bases). V shed 6 bases and J shed 2 bases, with 16 bases lying between them. Germline lookup yields CDR1 SNHLY and CDR2 FYNNEI. This CDR3 comprises 15 residues.

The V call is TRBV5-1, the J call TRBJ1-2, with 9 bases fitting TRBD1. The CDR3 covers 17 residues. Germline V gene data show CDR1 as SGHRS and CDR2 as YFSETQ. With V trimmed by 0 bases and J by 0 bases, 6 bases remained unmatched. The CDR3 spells CASSLAGTGQANYGYTF. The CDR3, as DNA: TGCGCCAGCAGCTTGGCCGGGACAGGGCAAGCTAACTATGGCTACACCTTC.